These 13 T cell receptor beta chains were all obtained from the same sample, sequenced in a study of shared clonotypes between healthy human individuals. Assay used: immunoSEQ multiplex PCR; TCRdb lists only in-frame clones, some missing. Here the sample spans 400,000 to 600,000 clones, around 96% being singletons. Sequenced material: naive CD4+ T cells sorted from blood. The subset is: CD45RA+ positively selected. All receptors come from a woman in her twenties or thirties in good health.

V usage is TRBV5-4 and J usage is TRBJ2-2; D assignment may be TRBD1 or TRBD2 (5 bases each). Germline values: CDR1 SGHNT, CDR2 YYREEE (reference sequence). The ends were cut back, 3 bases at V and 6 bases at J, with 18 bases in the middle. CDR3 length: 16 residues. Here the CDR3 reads CASSSGRDRTSGELFF. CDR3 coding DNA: TGTGCCAGCAGCTCTGGTAGGGACCGGACCTCCGGGGAGCTGTTTTTT.

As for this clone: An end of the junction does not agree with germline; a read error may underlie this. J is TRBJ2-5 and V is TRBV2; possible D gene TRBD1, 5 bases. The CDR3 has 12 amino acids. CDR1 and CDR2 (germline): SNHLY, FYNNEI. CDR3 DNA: TGTGCCACCAGTAGACAGCAAGAGACCCAGTACTTC. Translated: CATSRQQETQYF.

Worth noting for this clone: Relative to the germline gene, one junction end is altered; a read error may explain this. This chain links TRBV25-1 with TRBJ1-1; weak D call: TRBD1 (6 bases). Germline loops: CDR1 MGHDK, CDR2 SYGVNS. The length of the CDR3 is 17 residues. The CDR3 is CASSESTGTLSNTEAFF. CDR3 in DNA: TGTGCCAGCAGCGAATCGACCGGGACATTATCGAACACTGAAGCTTTCTTT.

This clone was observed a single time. The CDR3 here is CASSPQDSGSGNEQFF. The CDR3 DNA reads as TGTGCCAGCTCACCACAAGATAGCGGGAGTGGGAATGAGCAGTTCTTC. The rearrangement uses TRBV18 and TRBJ2-1, with 9 bases lining up with TRBD2. V shed 1 base, J shed 7 bases, and the junction held 8 bases outside the gene matches. The CDR3 covers 16 residues. Germline V CDR1 and CDR2: KGHSH, LQKENI.

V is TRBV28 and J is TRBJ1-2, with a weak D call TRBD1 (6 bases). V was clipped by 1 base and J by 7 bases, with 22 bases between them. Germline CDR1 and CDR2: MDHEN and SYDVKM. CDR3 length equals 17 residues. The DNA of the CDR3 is TGTGCCAGCAGTTTATTACGCTCCGGGGGCAAACATAGTGGCTACACCTTC. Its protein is CASSLLRSGGKHSGYTF.

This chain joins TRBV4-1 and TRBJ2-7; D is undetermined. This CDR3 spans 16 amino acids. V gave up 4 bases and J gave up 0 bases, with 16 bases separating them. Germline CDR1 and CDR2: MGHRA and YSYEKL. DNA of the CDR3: TGCGCCAGCAGCCCAATCGGCCAAACCGCCTCCTACGAGCAGTACTTC. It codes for CASSPIGQTASYEQYF.

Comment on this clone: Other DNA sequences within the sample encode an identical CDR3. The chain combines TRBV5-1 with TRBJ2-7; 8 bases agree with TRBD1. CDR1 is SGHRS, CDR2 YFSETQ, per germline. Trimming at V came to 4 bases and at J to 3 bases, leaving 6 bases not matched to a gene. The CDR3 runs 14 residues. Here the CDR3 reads CASSPGQGGYEQYF. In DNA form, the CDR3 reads TGCGCCAGCAGCCCAGGACAGGGCGGCTACGAGCAGTACTTC.

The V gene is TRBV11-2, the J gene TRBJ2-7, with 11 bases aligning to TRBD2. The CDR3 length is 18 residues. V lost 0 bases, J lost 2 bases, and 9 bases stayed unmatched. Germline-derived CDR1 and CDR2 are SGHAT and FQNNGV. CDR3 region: CASSLDRLAGGPAYEQYF. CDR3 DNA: TGTGCCAGCAGCTTAGATCGTTTAGCGGGAGGGCCGGCCTACGAGCAGTACTTC.

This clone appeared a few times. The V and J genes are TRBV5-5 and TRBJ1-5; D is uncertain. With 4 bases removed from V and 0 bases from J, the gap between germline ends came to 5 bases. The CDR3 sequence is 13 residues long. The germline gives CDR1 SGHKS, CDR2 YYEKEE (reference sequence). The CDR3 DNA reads TGTGCCAGCAGCCCCACTAGCAATCAGCCCCAGCATTTT. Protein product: CASSPTSNQPQHF.

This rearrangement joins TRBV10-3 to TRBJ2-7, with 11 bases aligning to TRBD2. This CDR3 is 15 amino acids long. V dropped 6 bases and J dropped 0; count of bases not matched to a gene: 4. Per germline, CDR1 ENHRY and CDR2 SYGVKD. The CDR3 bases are TGTGCCATCAGATGGACTAGCGGGTTCTCCTACGAGCAGTACTTC. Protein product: CAIRWTSGFSYEQYF.

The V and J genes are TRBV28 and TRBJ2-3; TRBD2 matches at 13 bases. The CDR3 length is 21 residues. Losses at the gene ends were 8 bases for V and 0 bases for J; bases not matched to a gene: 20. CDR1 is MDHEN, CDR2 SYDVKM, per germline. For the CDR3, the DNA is TGTGCCAGCCGGACTAGCGGGAGAAGGACCAAATCGGCCCCTAGCACAGATACGCAGTATTTT. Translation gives CASRTSGRRTKSAPSTDTQYF.

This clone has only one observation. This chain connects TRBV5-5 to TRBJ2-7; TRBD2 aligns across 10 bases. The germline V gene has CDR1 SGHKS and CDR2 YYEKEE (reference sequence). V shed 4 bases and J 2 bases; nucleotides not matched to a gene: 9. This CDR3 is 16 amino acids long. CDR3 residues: CASSLIAGGSAYEQYF. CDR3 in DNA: TGTGCCAGCAGCCTCATAGCGGGAGGCAGCGCCTACGAGCAGTACTTC.

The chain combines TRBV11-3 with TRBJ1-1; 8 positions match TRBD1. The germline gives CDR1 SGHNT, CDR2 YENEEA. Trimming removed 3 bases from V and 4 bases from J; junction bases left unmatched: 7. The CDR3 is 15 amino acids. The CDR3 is CASSLSGQVATEAFF. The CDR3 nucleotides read TGTGCCAGCAGCTTGTCGGGACAGGTCGCCACTGAAGCTTTCTTT.